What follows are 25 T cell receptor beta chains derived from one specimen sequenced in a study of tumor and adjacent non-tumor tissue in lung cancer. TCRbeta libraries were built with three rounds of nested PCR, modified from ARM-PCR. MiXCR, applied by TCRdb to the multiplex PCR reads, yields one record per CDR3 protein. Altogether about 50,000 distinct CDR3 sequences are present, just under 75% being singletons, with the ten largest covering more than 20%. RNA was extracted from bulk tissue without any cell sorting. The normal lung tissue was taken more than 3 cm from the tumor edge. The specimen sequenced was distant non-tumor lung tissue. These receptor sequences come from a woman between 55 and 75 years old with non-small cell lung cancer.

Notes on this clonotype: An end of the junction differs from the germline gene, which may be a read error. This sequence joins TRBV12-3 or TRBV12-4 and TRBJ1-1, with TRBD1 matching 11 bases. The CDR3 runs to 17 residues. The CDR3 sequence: CVSSFPDLDRGRTKAFF. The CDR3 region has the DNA TGTGTCAGCAGTTTTCCTGACTTGGACAGGGGGCGAACTAAAGCTTTCTTT.

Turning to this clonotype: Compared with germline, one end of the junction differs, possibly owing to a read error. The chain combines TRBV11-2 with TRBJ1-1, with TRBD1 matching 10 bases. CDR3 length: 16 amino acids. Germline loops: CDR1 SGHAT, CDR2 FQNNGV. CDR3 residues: CASRSGDRGMITEAFF. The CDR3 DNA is TGTGCCAGCAGATCCGGGGACAGGGGAATGATCACTGAAGCGTTCTTT.

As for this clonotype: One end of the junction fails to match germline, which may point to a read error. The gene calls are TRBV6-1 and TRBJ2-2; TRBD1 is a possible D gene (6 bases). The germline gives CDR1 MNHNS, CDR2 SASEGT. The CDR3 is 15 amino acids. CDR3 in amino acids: CASSTGFSSTGELLF. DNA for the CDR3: TGTGCCAGCAGTACAGGGTTTTCGAGCACCGGGGAGCTGCTTTTT.

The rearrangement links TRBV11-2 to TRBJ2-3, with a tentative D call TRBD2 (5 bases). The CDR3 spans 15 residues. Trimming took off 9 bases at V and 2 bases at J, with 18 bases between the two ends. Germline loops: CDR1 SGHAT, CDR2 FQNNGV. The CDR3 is CASSVTETVTDTQYF. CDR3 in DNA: TGTGCCAGTAGCGTCACCGAGACGGTCACAGATACGCAGTATTTT. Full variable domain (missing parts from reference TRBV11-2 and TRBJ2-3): EAGVAQSPRYKIIEKRQSVAFWCNPISGHATLYWYQQILGQGPKLLIQFQNNGVVDDSQLPKDRFSAERLKGVDSTLKIQPAKLEDSAVYLCASSVTETVTDTQYFGPGTRLTVL.

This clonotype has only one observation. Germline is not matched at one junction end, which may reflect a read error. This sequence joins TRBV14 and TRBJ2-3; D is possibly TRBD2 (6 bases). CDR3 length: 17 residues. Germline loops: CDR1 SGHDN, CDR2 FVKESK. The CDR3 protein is CASSQDRWRGTTGTQYF. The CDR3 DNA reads TGTGCCAGTAGCCAAGATCGGTGGAGGGGAACCACAGGTACGCAGTATTTT.

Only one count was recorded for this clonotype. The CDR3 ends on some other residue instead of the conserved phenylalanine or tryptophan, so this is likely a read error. CDR3 coding DNA: TGTAGCGTCAGGGTCAGGGATACTGAAGCTTTCTCT. Its translation is CSVRVRDTEAFS. This chain connects TRBV29-1 to TRBJ1-1, with TRBD1 as a possible D gene (5 bases). The CDR3 runs 12 residues. CDR1 and CDR2 (germline): SQVTM, ANQGSEA.

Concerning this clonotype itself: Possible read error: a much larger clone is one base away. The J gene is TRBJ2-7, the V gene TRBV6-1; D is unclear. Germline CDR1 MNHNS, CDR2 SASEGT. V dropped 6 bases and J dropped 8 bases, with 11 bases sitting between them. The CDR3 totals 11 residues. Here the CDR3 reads CASRIFDKQYF. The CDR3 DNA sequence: TGTGCCAGCAGGATATTCGACAAGCAGTACTTC.

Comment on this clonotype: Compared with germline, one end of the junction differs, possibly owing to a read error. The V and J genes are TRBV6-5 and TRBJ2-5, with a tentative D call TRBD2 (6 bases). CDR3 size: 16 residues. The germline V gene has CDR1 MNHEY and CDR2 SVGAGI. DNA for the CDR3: TGTGCCAGTAGTTACGGAGCAGGAGGGCACGCGGAGACCCAGTACTTC. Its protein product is CASSYGAGGHAETQYF.

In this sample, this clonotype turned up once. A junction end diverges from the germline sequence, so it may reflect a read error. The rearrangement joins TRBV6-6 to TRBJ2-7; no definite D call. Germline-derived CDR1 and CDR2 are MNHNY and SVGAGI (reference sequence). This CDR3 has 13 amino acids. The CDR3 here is CASNFFVTYEHYF. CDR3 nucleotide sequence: TGTGCCAGCAACTTCTTCGTAACCTACGAGCATTACTTC.

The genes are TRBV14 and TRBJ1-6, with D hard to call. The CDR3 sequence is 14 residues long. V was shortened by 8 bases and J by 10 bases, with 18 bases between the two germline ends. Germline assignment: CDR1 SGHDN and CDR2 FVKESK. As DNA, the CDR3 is TGTGCCAGCGGCCTTATCAGGAACGAATCACCCCTCCACTTT. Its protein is CASGLIRNESPLHF. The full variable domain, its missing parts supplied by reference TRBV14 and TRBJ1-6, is EAGVTQFPSHSVIEKGQTVTLRCDPISGHDNLYWYRRVMGKEIKFLLHFVKESKQDESGMPNNRFLAERTGGTYSTLKVQPAELEDSGVYFCASGLIRNESPLHFGNGTRLTVT.

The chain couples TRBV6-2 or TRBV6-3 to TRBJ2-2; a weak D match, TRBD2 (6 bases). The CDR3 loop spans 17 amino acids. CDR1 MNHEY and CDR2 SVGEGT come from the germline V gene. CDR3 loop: CTSSYTQQRAKTGELFF. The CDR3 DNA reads TGTACTAGCAGTTACACCCAACAGAGGGCCAAGACCGGGGAGCTGTTTTTT.

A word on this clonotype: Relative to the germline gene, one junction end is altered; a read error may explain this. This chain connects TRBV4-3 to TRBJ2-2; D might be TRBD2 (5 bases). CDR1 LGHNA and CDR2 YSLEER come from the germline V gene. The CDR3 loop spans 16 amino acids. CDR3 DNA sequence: TGCACCAGCAGCCAAGATTGGAACGAAATCACCGGGAAGCTGTTTTTT. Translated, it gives CTSSQDWNEITGKLFF.

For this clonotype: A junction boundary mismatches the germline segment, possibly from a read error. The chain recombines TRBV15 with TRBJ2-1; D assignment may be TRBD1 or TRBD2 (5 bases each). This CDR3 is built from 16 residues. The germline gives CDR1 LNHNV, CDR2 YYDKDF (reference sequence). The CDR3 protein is CATCRDLSQGHNEQFF. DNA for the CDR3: TGTGCCACCTGCAGAGATCTGAGTCAGGGACACAATGAGCAGTTCTTC.

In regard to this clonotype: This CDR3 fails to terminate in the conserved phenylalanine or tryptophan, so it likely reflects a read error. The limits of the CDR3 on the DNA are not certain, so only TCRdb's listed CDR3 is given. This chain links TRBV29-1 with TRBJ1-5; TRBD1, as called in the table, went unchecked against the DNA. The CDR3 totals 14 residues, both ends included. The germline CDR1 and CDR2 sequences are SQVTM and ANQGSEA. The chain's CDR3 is CSTGDSRSGQPHHS.

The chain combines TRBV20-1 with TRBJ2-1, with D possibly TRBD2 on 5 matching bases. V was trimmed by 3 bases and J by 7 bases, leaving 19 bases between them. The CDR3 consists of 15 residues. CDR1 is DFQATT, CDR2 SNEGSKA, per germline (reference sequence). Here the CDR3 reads CSARAPLAEENEQFF. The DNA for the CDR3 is TGCAGTGCTAGGGCCCCTCTGGCGGAGGAGAATGAGCAGTTCTTC.

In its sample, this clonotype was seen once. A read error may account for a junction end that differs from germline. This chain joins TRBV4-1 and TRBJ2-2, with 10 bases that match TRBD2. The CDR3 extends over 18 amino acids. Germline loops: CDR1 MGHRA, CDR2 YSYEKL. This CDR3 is CTSSRYTSSGSGTGELYF. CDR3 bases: TGCACCAGCAGCCGGTACACCTCTAGCGGGAGTGGTACCGGGGAGCTGTATTTT.

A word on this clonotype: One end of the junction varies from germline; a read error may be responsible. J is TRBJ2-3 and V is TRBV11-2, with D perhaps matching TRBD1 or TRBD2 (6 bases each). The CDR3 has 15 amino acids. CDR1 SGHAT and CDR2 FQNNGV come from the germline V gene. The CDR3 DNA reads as TGTACCAGCAGCTTATGGGGGGCCCTCGGAGATATGCAGTATTTT. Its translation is CTSSLWGALGDMQYF.

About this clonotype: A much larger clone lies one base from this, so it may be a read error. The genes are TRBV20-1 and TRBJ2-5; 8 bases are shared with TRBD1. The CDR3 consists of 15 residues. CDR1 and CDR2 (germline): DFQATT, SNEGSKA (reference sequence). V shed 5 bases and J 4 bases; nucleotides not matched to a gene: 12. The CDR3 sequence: CSASHQQGVVETQYF. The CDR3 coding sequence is TGCAGTGCTTCCCACCAACAGGGGGTGGTAGAGACCCAGTACTTC.

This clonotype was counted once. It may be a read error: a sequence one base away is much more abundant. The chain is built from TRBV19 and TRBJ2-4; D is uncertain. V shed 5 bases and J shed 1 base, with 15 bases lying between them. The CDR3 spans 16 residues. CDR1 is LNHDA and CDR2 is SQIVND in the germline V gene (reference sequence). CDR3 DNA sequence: TGTGCCAGTAGTGTACCAGGCTTCGATGCCAAAAACATTCAGTACTTC. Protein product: CASSVPGFDAKNIQYF.

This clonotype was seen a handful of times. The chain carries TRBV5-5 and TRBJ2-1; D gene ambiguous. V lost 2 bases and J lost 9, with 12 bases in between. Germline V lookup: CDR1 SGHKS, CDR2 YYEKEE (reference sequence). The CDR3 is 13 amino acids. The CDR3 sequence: CASSFGEISEQFF. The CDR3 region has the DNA TGTGCCAGCAGCTTTGGAGAGATATCTGAGCAGTTCTTC.

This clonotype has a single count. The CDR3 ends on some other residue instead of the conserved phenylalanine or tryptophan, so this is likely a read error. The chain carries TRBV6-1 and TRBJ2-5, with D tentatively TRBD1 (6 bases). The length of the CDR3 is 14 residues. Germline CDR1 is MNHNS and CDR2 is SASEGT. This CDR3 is CGSSGGGTGETQYL. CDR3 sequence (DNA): TGTGGCAGCAGTGGGGGCGGAACCGGGGAGACCCAGTACTTA.

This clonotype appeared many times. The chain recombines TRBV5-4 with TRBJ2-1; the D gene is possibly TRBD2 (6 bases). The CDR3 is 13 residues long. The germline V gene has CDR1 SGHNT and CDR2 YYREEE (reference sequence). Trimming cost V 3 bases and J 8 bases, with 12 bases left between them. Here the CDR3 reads CASSSGGRDEQFF. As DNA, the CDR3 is TGTGCCAGCAGCTCCGGAGGGCGGGATGAGCAGTTCTTC.

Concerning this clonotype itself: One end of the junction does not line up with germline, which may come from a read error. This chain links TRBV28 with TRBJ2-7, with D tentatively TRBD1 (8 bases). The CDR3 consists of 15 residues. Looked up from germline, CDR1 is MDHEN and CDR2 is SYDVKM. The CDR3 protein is CPSSLRTGRGLGQYF. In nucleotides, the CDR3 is TGTCCCAGCAGTCTAAGGACAGGGAGGGGGTTGGGGCAGTACTTC.

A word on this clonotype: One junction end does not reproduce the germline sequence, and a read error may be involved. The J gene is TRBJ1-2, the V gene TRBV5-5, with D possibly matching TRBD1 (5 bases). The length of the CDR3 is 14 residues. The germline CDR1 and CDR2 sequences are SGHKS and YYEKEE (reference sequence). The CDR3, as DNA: TGTGTCAGCACCTCCTGGACAAAGCCTCCGGGCTACACCTTC. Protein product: CVSTSWTKPPGYTF.

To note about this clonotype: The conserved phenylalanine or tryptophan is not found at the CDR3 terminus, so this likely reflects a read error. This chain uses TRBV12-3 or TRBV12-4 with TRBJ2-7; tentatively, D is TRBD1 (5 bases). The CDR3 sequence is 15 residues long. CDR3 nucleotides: TGTGCCAGTAGTTTAAAAGTCGAAGGGGTTTACGAGCAGTACTAC. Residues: CASSLKVEGVYEQYY.